This TCR beta chain derives from a study of blood T cell repertoires in COVID-19. Overall study context: Samples came from the United States, Italy and Spain, spanning acute and convalescent COVID-19. T cells, B-cell-depleted T cells, or PBMCs provided the cDNA or gDNA that served as material.

This CDR3 spans 15 amino acids. The V gene end was trimmed by 6 bases and the J gene end by 4 bases; junction bases not matched to a gene: 5. In germline, CDR1 is MNHNY, CDR2 SVGAGI (reference sequence). Authors' analysis steps: Reference gene primer amplification in the assay estimated nucleated cell counts. Produced via immunoSEQ multiplex PCR; TCRdb's table is partial and in-frame only. From that table come the V and J calls and clone size; the DNA was used to work out D and trimming. The repertoire includes 35,000 to 50,000 clones, 86% of them detected once, and approximately 60% sits in the top ten.

This receptor was taken from a man between 65 and 85 years old with acute or convalescent COVID-19. What was sequenced was peripheral blood. This chain uses TRBV6-6 with TRBJ2-2, with 10 bases lining up with TRBD1. The DNA of the CDR3 is TGTGCCAGCAGACAAGACAGGGGGCGCACCGGGGAGCTGTTTTTT. This translates into CASRQDRGRTGELFF.